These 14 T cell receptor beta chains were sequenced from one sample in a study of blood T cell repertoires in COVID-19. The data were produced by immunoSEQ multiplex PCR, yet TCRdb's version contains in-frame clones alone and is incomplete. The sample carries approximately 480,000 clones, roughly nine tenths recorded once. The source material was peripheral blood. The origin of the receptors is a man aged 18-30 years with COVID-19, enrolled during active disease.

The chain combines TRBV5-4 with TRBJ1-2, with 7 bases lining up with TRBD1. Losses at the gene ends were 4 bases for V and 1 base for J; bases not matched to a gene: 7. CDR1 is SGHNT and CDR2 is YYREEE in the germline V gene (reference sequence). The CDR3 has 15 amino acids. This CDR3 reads CASSPGGLGNYGYTF. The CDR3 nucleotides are TGTGCCAGCAGCCCAGGGGGTCTGGGTAACTATGGCTACACCTTC.

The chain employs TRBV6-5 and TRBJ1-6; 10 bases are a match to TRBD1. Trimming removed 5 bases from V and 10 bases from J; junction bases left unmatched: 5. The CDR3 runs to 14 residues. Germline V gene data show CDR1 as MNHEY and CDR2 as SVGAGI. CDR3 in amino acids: CASSPDRGRSPLHF. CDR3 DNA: TGTGCCAGCAGTCCCGACAGGGGGCGATCACCCCTCCACTTT.

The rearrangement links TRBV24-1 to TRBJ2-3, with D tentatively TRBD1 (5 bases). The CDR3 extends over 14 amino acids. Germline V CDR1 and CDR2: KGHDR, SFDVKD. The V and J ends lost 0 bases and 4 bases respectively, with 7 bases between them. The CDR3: CATSDLRGADTQYF. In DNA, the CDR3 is TGTGCCACCAGTGATTTGAGGGGTGCAGATACGCAGTATTTT.

CDR3 sequence reads: CSDQTPTASYEQYF. The CDR3, as DNA: TGCAGCGACCAAACCCCGACAGCTTCCTACGAGCAGTACTTC. The J gene is TRBJ2-7, the V gene TRBV29-1; D perhaps matches TRBD1 (5 bases). Trimming removed 7 bases from V and 1 base from J, with 17 bases in between. Germline V lookup: CDR1 SQVTM, CDR2 ANQGSEA. This CDR3 is built from 14 residues.

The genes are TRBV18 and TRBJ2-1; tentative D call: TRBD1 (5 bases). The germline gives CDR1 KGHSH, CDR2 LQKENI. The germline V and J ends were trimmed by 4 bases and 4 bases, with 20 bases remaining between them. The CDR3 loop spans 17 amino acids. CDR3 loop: CASSLFPFQDRYNEQFF. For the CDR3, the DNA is TGTGCCAGCTCACTATTCCCATTTCAAGACAGATACAATGAGCAGTTCTTC.

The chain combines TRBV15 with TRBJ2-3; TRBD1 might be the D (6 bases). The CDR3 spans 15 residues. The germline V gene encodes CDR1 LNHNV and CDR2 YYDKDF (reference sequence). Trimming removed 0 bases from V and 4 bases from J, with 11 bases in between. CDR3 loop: CATSRDYRVPDTQYF. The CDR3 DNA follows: TGTGCCACCAGCAGAGATTACAGGGTCCCAGATACGCAGTATTTT. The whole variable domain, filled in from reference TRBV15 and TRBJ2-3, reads DAMVIQNPRYQVTQFGKPVTLSCSQTLNHNVMYWYQQKSSQAPKLLFHYYDKDFNNEADTPDNFQSRRPNTSFCFLDIRSPGLGDTAMYLCATSRDYRVPDTQYFGPGTRLTVL.

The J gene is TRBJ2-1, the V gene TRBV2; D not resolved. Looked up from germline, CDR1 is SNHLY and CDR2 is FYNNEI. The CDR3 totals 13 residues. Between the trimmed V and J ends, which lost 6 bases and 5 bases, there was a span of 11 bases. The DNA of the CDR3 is TGTGCCAGCAGCTTTGACACACACAATGAGCAGTTCTTC. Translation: CASSFDTHNEQFF.

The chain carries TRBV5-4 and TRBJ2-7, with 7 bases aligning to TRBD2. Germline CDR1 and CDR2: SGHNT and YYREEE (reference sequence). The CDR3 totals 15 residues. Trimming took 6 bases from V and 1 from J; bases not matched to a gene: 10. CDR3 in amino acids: CASTPGAGVSYEQYF. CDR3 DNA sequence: TGTGCCAGCACCCCTGGGGCGGGAGTTTCCTACGAGCAGTACTTC.

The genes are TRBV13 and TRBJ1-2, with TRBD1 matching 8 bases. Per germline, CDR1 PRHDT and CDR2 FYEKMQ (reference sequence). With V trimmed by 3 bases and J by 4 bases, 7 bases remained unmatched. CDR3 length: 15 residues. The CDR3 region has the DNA TGTGCCAGCAGCTTGGGACAGGACCTGGGCTATGGCTACACCTTC. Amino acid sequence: CASSLGQDLGYGYTF.

The CDR3 protein is CASRAPGEDNEQFF. CDR3 nucleotides: TGCGCCAGCAGGGCTCCCGGGGAGGACAATGAGCAGTTCTTC. This sequence joins TRBV5-1 and TRBJ2-1; a possible D gene is TRBD2 (6 bases). Trimming pared 5 bases from V and 5 bases from J, leaving 14 bases between. This CDR3 region has 14 residues. In germline, CDR1 is SGHRS, CDR2 YFSETQ. Complete variable domain (other parts from reference TRBV5-1 and TRBJ2-1): KAGVTQTPRYLIKTRGQQVTLSCSPISGHRSVSWYQQTPGQGLQFLFEYFSETQRNKGNFPGRFSGRQFSNSRSEMNVSTLELGDSALYLCASRAPGEDNEQFFGPGTRLTVL.

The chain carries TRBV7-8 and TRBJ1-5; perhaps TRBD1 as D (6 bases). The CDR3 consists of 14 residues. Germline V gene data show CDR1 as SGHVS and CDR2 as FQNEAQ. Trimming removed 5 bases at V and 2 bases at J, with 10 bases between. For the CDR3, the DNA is TGTGCCAGCAGCCTCAACAGGGGCAATCAGCCCCAGCATTTT. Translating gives CASSLNRGNQPQHF.

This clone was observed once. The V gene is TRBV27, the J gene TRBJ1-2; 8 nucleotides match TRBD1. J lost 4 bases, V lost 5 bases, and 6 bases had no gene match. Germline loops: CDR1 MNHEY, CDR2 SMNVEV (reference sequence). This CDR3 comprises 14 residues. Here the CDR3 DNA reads TGTGCCAGCAGTAGATCAGGGGGCGTCTATGGCTACACCTTC. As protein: CASSRSGGVYGYTF.

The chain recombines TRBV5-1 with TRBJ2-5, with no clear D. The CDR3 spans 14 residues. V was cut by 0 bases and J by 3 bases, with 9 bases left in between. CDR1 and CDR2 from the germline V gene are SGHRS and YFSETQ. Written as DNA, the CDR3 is TGCGCCAGCAGCTTGGTGTCTAGAGAAGAGACCCAGTACTTC. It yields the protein CASSLVSREETQYF.

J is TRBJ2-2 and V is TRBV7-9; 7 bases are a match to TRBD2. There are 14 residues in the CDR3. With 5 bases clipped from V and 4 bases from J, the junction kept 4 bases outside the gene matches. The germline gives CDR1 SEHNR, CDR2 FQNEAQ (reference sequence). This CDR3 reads CASSTAGVTGELFF. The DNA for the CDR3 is TGTGCCAGCAGCACGGCGGGAGTCACCGGGGAGCTGTTTTTT.